This TCR beta chain stems from a study of blood T cell repertoires in COVID-19. Turning to the study itself: Samples taken during acute and convalescent COVID-19 were collected in the United States, Italy and Spain. Sources were T cells, B-cell-depleted T cells, or PBMCs; the material itself was cDNA or gDNA.

The CDR3 runs to 15 residues. V gave up 6 bases and J gave up 1 base, with 15 bases separating them. CDR1 LNHDA and CDR2 SQIVND come from the germline V gene (reference sequence). Produced via immunoSEQ multiplex PCR; TCRdb's table is partial and in-frame only. The sample has 190,000 or so clones; more than 70% are singletons. The TCR was taken from a man aged 35-49 years with active or convalescent COVID-19. Sequencing used peripheral blood. The chain couples TRBV19 to TRBJ2-5; D is ambiguous. The CDR3, as DNA: TGTGCCAGTAGCCCCTCCAAGAGCCGCCAAGAGACCCAGTACTTC. Translating gives CASSPSKSRQETQYF.